These T cell receptor beta chains were read from a single sample in a study of beta chain features in type 1 diabetes. The assay was immunoSEQ multiplex PCR, and TCRdb's table has in-frame clones only and misses some. Among some 700,000 clones listed, 10% to 15% were seen once. The sequenced sample consisted of naive CD4+ T cells from blood. Receptors originate from a man aged 18-30 years with type 1 diabetes. Each CDR3 is given with its conserved first and last residue. A D gene is named only where the DNA matches it firmly. The size of a clone is reported for some rows only, either as once, few or many, or as a class for expanded clones.

d_gene: .; v_gene: TRBV27; j_gene: TRBJ1-1; abundance: .; CDR3aa: CASTSFGTEAFF; CDR3nt: TGTGCCAGCACATCCTTTGGGACAGAAGCTTTCTTT
d_gene: .; v_gene: TRBV28; j_gene: TRBJ1-1; abundance: few; CDR3aa: CASSVSQDRNTEAFF; CDR3nt: TGTGCCAGCAGCGTATCTCAGGACAGGAACACTGAAGCTTTCTTT
d_gene: TRBD1; v_gene: TRBV2; j_gene: TRBJ1-1; abundance: few; CDR3aa: CASSRTGRDTEAFF; CDR3nt: TGTGCCAGCAGTAGGACAGGGAGGGACACTGAAGCTTTCTTT
d_gene: .; v_gene: TRBV7-9; j_gene: TRBJ1-5; abundance: .; CDR3aa: CASSFGGAGNQPQHF; CDR3nt: TGTGCCAGCAGCTTCGGGGGGGCAGGCAATCAGCCCCAGCATTTT
d_gene: TRBD1; v_gene: TRBV6-1; j_gene: TRBJ2-7; abundance: .; CDR3aa: CASSEKYRGGEQYF; CDR3nt: TGTGCCAGCAGTGAAAAGTACAGGGGTGGTGAGCAGTACTTC
d_gene: TRBD1; v_gene: TRBV6-5; j_gene: TRBJ2-7; abundance: few; CDR3aa: CASSYSRDRGYEQYF; CDR3nt: TGTGCCAGCAGTTACTCCCGGGACAGGGGGTACGAGCAGTACTTC
d_gene: .; v_gene: TRBV29-1; j_gene: TRBJ1-2; abundance: few; CDR3aa: CSVEDTYGYTF; CDR3nt: TGCAGCGTTGAAGACACCTATGGCTACACCTTC
d_gene: .; v_gene: TRBV13; j_gene: TRBJ2-7; abundance: few; CDR3aa: CASSLGLWGNSSYEQYF; CDR3nt: TGTGCCAGCAGCTTAGGCCTATGGGGGAACAGCTCCTACGAGCAGTACTTC
d_gene: TRBD1; v_gene: TRBV13; j_gene: TRBJ2-5; abundance: few; CDR3aa: CASSLLTGAETQYF; CDR3nt: TGTGCCAGCAGCTTATTGACAGGGGCAGAGACCCAGTACTTC
d_gene: .; v_gene: TRBV27; j_gene: TRBJ2-3; abundance: few; CDR3aa: CASSFFGAGPTDTQYF; CDR3nt: TGTGCCAGCAGTTTCTTCGGGGCAGGGCCCACAGATACGCAGTATTTT
d_gene: .; v_gene: TRBV30; j_gene: TRBJ2-1; abundance: .; CDR3aa: CAWSVPSLSSYNEQFF; CDR3nt: TGTGCCTGGAGTGTACCCTCCCTGAGCTCCTACAATGAGCAGTTCTTC
d_gene: .; v_gene: TRBV9; j_gene: TRBJ1-2; abundance: .; CDR3aa: CASSVLGDSNYGYTF; CDR3nt: TGTGCCAGCAGCGTACTGGGAGATTCTAACTATGGCTACACCTTC
d_gene: .; v_gene: TRBV4-1; j_gene: TRBJ1-6; abundance: few; CDR3aa: CASSPPGSSYNSPLHF; CDR3nt: TGCGCCAGCAGCCCACCAGGGAGCTCCTATAATTCACCCCTCCACTTT
d_gene: .; v_gene: TRBV2; j_gene: TRBJ2-1; abundance: .; CDR3aa: CASSEGQGSYNEQFF; CDR3nt: TGTGCCAGCAGTGAAGGGCAGGGGTCCTACAATGAGCAGTTCTTC
d_gene: .; v_gene: TRBV27; j_gene: TRBJ2-7; abundance: few; CDR3aa: CASSFIGQVVEYEQYF; CDR3nt: TGTGCCAGCAGTTTTATAGGGCAGGTGGTGGAATACGAGCAGTACTTC
d_gene: .; v_gene: TRBV10-3; j_gene: TRBJ2-1; abundance: few; CDR3aa: CAIRQVQGPRDNEQFF; CDR3nt: TGTGCCATCAGACAGGTTCAGGGTCCCCGGGACAATGAGCAGTTCTTC
d_gene: .; v_gene: TRBV19; j_gene: TRBJ2-4; abundance: few; CDR3aa: CATTSGPGTGNIQYF; CDR3nt: TGTGCCACCACATCTGGGCCCGGGACGGGAAACATTCAGTACTTC
d_gene: .; v_gene: TRBV6-5; j_gene: TRBJ2-5; abundance: .; CDR3aa: CASSYVGTETQYF; CDR3nt: TGTGCCAGCAGTTACGTCGGGACGGAGACCCAGTACTTC
d_gene: .; v_gene: TRBV28; j_gene: TRBJ2-4; abundance: few; CDR3aa: CASSNLRLPKNIQYF; CDR3nt: TGTGCCAGCAGTAATTTGAGGCTACCCAAAAACATTCAGTACTTC
d_gene: .; v_gene: TRBV5-4; j_gene: TRBJ1-6; abundance: few; CDR3aa: CASSLRNSPLHF; CDR3nt: TGTGCCAGCAGCTTGAGGAATTCACCCCTCCACTTT
d_gene: .; v_gene: TRBV6-5; j_gene: TRBJ2-1; abundance: .; CDR3aa: CASRGLKLPYNEQFF; CDR3nt: TGTGCCAGCCGGGGGCTAAAGCTCCCTTACAATGAGCAGTTCTTC
d_gene: .; v_gene: TRBV5-6; j_gene: TRBJ1-1; abundance: few; CDR3aa: CASSLRPNTEAFF; CDR3nt: TGTGCCAGCAGCTTGAGGCCGAACACTGAAGCTTTCTTT
d_gene: .; v_gene: TRBV11-2; j_gene: TRBJ2-3; abundance: .; CDR3aa: CASSLTTDTQYF; CDR3nt: TGTGCCAGCAGCTTAACAACAGATACGCAGTATTTT
d_gene: TRBD1; v_gene: TRBV10-2; j_gene: TRBJ2-5; abundance: .; CDR3aa: CASNAGTGGLETQYF; CDR3nt: TGCGCCAGCAATGCCGGGACAGGGGGATTAGAGACCCAGTACTTC
d_gene: .; v_gene: TRBV5-1; j_gene: TRBJ1-4; abundance: .; CDR3aa: CASSLDGNEKLFF; CDR3nt: TGCGCCAGCAGCTTAGACGGCAATGAAAAACTGTTTTTT
d_gene: .; v_gene: TRBV14; j_gene: TRBJ2-3; abundance: .; CDR3aa: CASSRASTQYF; CDR3nt: TGTGCCAGCAGCCGGGCGTCTACGCAGTATTTT
d_gene: .; v_gene: TRBV7-9; j_gene: TRBJ2-6; abundance: few; CDR3aa: CASSYTGSGANVLTF; CDR3nt: TGTGCCAGCAGCTACACAGGGTCCGGGGCCAACGTCCTGACTTTC
d_gene: TRBD1; v_gene: TRBV6-5; j_gene: TRBJ1-2; abundance: .; CDR3aa: CASRDGQGNYGYTF; CDR3nt: TGTGCCAGCAGGGACGGACAGGGGAACTATGGCTACACCTTC
d_gene: .; v_gene: TRBV23-1; j_gene: TRBJ1-2; abundance: few; CDR3aa: CASSQTSNYGYTF; CDR3nt: TGCGCCAGCAGTCAAACGTCTAACTATGGCTACACCTTC
d_gene: .; v_gene: TRBV7-2; j_gene: TRBJ2-6; abundance: few; CDR3aa: CASSWATVTSGANVLTF; CDR3nt: TGTGCCAGCAGCTGGGCGACAGTCACCTCTGGGGCCAACGTCCTGACTTTC
d_gene: .; v_gene: TRBV4-1; j_gene: TRBJ1-4; abundance: once; CDR3aa: CASSQDRGGLREKLFF; CDR3nt: TGCGCCAGCAGCCAAGATCGGGGGGGGCTCCGCGAAAAACTGTTTTTT
d_gene: .; v_gene: TRBV25-1; j_gene: TRBJ1-1; abundance: .; CDR3aa: CASSERGFTEAFF; CDR3nt: TGTGCCAGCAGTGAGCGGGGGTTCACTGAAGCTTTCTTT
d_gene: .; v_gene: TRBV10-3; j_gene: TRBJ2-7; abundance: .; CDR3aa: CAISESGVYEQYF; CDR3nt: TGTGCCATCAGTGAGTCGGGTGTCTACGAGCAGTACTTC
d_gene: TRBD1; v_gene: TRBV2; j_gene: TRBJ1-1; abundance: few; CDR3aa: CASSRDRGNTEAFF; CDR3nt: TGTGCCAGCAGTCGGGACAGGGGGAACACTGAAGCTTTCTTT
d_gene: .; v_gene: TRBV5-1; j_gene: TRBJ1-2; abundance: few; CDR3aa: CASSSNRDGYTF; CDR3nt: TGCGCCAGCAGCTCCAACAGGGATGGCTACACCTTC
d_gene: .; v_gene: TRBV10-3; j_gene: TRBJ1-6; abundance: .; CDR3aa: CAISESENSSPLHF; CDR3nt: TGTGCCATCAGTGAGTCTGAGAACTCGTCACCCCTCCACTTT
d_gene: TRBD2; v_gene: TRBV4-1; j_gene: TRBJ2-7; abundance: few; CDR3aa: CASSQELAGFSYEQYF; CDR3nt: TGCGCCAGCAGCCAAGAACTAGCGGGGTTCTCCTACGAGCAGTACTTC
d_gene: .; v_gene: TRBV7-2; j_gene: TRBJ1-5; abundance: .; CDR3aa: CASSFGVLRRSNQPQHF; CDR3nt: TGTGCCAGCAGCTTCGGGGTCTTGAGACGGAGCAATCAGCCCCAGCATTTT
d_gene: .; v_gene: TRBV18; j_gene: TRBJ2-5; abundance: few; CDR3aa: CASSPPQGGETQYF; CDR3nt: TGTGCCAGCTCACCACCTCAGGGCGGGGAGACCCAGTACTTC
d_gene: .; v_gene: TRBV20-1; j_gene: TRBJ1-2; abundance: .; CDR3aa: CSAGANYGYTF; CDR3nt: TGCAGTGCCGGCGCTAACTATGGCTACACCTTC
d_gene: .; v_gene: TRBV7-6; j_gene: TRBJ1-4; abundance: few; CDR3aa: CASSLRSTRDEKLFF; CDR3nt: TGTGCCAGCAGCTTACGTTCAACAAGAGATGAAAAACTGTTTTTT
d_gene: TRBD1; v_gene: TRBV5-6; j_gene: TRBJ1-4; abundance: .; CDR3aa: CASSLEGGEEKLFF; CDR3nt: TGTGCCAGCAGTCTGGAAGGGGGCGAGGAAAAACTGTTTTTT
d_gene: .; v_gene: TRBV5-6; j_gene: TRBJ2-3; abundance: few; CDR3aa: CASSLYGAGTTDTQYF; CDR3nt: TGTGCCAGCAGCTTGTACGGGGCGGGAACCACAGATACGCAGTATTTT
d_gene: TRBD1; v_gene: TRBV30; j_gene: TRBJ2-7; abundance: few; CDR3aa: CAWSAGTGGYEQYF; CDR3nt: TGTGCCTGGAGTGCCGGGACAGGGGGGTACGAGCAGTACTTC
d_gene: TRBD1; v_gene: TRBV7-9; j_gene: TRBJ2-1; abundance: few; CDR3aa: CASRNDPGQADNEQFF; CDR3nt: TGTGCCAGCAGGAACGATCCGGGACAGGCCGACAATGAGCAGTTCTTC
d_gene: .; v_gene: TRBV10-3; j_gene: TRBJ2-5; abundance: few; CDR3aa: CAISRGLDETQYF; CDR3nt: TGTGCCATCAGTCGGGGGTTGGACGAGACCCAGTACTTC
d_gene: .; v_gene: TRBV7-7; j_gene: TRBJ2-5; abundance: few; CDR3aa: CASSLGGYQETQYF; CDR3nt: TGTGCCAGCAGCCTAGGGGGGTACCAAGAGACCCAGTACTTC
d_gene: .; v_gene: TRBV6-5; j_gene: TRBJ1-5; abundance: .; CDR3aa: CASSPLFDQPQHF; CDR3nt: TGTGCCAGCAGTCCTCTGTTCGATCAGCCCCAGCATTTT
d_gene: TRBD2; v_gene: TRBV5-1; j_gene: TRBJ2-2; abundance: few; CDR3aa: CASKTSGGANTGELFF; CDR3nt: TGCGCCAGCAAGACCAGCGGGGGGGCGAACACCGGGGAGCTGTTTTTT